Listed below are T cell receptor beta chains from one sample, sequenced in a study of CD8 T cells in Susac syndrome. MiXCR was run by TCRdb on the immunoSEQ multiplex PCR reads, yielding one entry per CDR3 protein. The sample has some 200,000 distinct CDR3 sequences, around nine tenths seen once; the top ten hold 0.087%. The sample comprised CD4+ T cells from PBMCs. These receptors were collected from a human donor with Susac syndrome. CDR3s include the opening cysteine and the closing phenylalanine or tryptophan. The D gene is left open where the match is weak. Size is stated for part of the rows, as once, few or many counts, or as a class when the clone is expanded.

-	TRBV19	-	TRBJ2-2	CASISRGLNTGELFF	TGTGCCAGTATCTCGCGGGGCCTGAACACCGGGGAGCTGTTTTTT
-	TRBV20-1	TRBD2	TRBJ2-2	CSCQRGTGELFF	TGCAGTTGCCAGCGGGGGACCGGGGAGCTGTTTTTT
-	TRBV20-1	-	TRBJ2-1	CSAKSVSSYNEQFF	TGCAGTGCTAAGTCTGTGAGCTCCTACAATGAGCAGTTCTTC
-	TRBV25-1	-	TRBJ1-5	CASSDVGTNQPQHF	TGTGCCAGCAGTGATGTGGGAACAAATCAGCCCCAGCATTTT
-	TRBV12-3/TRBV12-4	-	TRBJ2-1	CASSFSNNEQFF	TGTGCCAGCAGTTTCTCCAACAATGAGCAGTTCTTC
-	TRBV10-3	-	TRBJ2-5	CAISNRDLKETQYF	TGTGCCATCAGTAACCGGGACTTGAAAGAGACCCAGTACTTC
-	TRBV7-9	-	TRBJ1-6	CASSYIAGSYNSPLHF	TGTGCCAGCAGTTATATTGCGGGCTCCTATAATTCACCCCTCCACTTT
-	TRBV5-4	TRBD1	TRBJ2-3	CASSFGQGDSATTDTQYF	TGTGCCAGCAGCTTCGGACAGGGGGACTCCGCTACCACAGATACGCAGTATTTT
-	TRBV7-2	-	TRBJ1-1	CASSLAGQGEAFF	TGTGCCAGCAGCTTAGCGGGGCAGGGTGAAGCTTTCTTT
-	TRBV20-1	-	TRBJ1-2	CSARPDYYGYTF	TGCAGTGCTAGACCGGACTACTATGGCTACACCTTC
-	TRBV4-1	-	TRBJ2-7	CASRPSIAENYEQYF	TGCGCCAGCAGACCGTCGATAGCGGAGAATTACGAGCAGTACTTC
-	TRBV7-9	-	TRBJ2-6	CASRPGAGANVLTF	TGTGCCAGCAGGCCAGGGGCTGGGGCCAACGTCCTGACTTTC
-	TRBV6-5	-	TRBJ1-3	CASSKSDSAYTIYF	TGTGCCAGCAGCAAATCGGACAGTGCGTACACCATATATTTT
-	TRBV7-3	-	TRBJ2-2	CASSLNNEDTGELFF	TGTGCCAGCAGCTTAAATAACGAGGACACCGGGGAGCTGTTTTTT
-	TRBV5-4	TRBD1	TRBJ2-7	CALSRQGGIEQYF	TGTGCCCTCTCGAGACAGGGGGGGATCGAGCAGTACTTC
-	TRBV6-6	-	TRBJ2-5	CASSTKMETQYF	TGTGCCAGCAGCACCAAGATGGAGACCCAGTACTTC
-	TRBV2	TRBD1	TRBJ1-5	CASSERTGRNQPQHF	TGTGCCAGCAGTGAAAGGACAGGGAGGAATCAGCCCCAGCATTTT
-	TRBV20-1	-	TRBJ1-2	CSAAPDSLNYGYTF	TGCAGTGCCGCACCCGACAGCCTTAACTATGGCTACACCTTC
-	TRBV12-3/TRBV12-4	-	TRBJ1-1	CASSLPVAGEAFF	TGTGCCAGCAGTTTGCCGGTGGCAGGGGAAGCTTTCTTT
-	TRBV7-6	TRBD1	TRBJ2-3	CASSNRDRHYTQYF	TGTGCCAGCAGCAACCGGGACAGGCATTATACGCAGTATTTT
-	TRBV13	-	TRBJ2-7	CASSSLYRFAESYEQYF	TGTGCCAGCAGCTCTCTGTACAGGTTTGCGGAGTCCTACGAGCAGTACTTC
-	TRBV25-1	-	TRBJ1-5	CASSADSNQPQHF	TGTGCCAGCAGTGCAGATAGCAATCAGCCCCAGCATTTT
-	TRBV5-4	-	TRBJ2-2	CASSSTSNTGELFF	TGTGCCAGCAGTTCTACTTCGAACACCGGGGAGCTGTTTTTT
-	TRBV19	TRBD1	TRBJ1-2	CASKDRGLNYGYTF	TGTGCCAGTAAAGACAGGGGGCTCAACTATGGCTACACCTTC
few	TRBV5-1	-	TRBJ2-1	CASSLFGEDYNEQFF	TGCGCCAGCAGCTTGTTCGGAGAGGACTACAATGAGCAGTTCTTC
-	TRBV20-1	-	TRBJ2-7	CSAREQINYEQYF	TGCAGTGCTAGAGAACAGATCAACTACGAGCAGTACTTC
-	TRBV6-1	-	TRBJ1-3	CASKGQPSGNTIYF	TGTGCCAGCAAGGGCCAGCCATCTGGAAACACCATATATTTT
-	TRBV5-1	-	TRBJ1-2	CASSLDGSGYAF	TGCGCCAGCAGCTTGGACGGGAGTGGCTACGCCTTC
-	TRBV3-1	TRBD2	TRBJ2-1	CASSQATGLAGGGNNEQFF	TGTGCCAGCAGCCAAGCCACGGGACTAGCGGGAGGCGGTAACAATGAGCAGTTCTTC
-	TRBV24-1	TRBD1	TRBJ2-3	CATSFGTGATDTQYF	TGTGCCACCAGCTTCGGGACAGGGGCCACAGATACGCAGTATTTT
-	TRBV2	-	TRBJ2-7	CASSFKVEQYF	TGTGCCAGCAGCTTTAAAGTTGAGCAGTACTTC
-	TRBV7-2	-	TRBJ1-5	CASSLIGDQPQHF	TGTGCCAGCAGCTTGATTGGGGATCAGCCCCAGCATTTT
-	TRBV7-9	-	TRBJ2-3	CASSEPSAFTDTQYF	TGTGCCAGCAGCGAACCTAGCGCCTTCACAGATACGCAGTATTTT
-	TRBV5-6	TRBD2	TRBJ2-7	CASSWGTSGSVYEQYF	TGTGCCAGCAGCTGGGGGACTAGCGGGAGCGTATACGAGCAGTACTTC
-	TRBV18	TRBD1	TRBJ2-3	CASSTTGADTQYF	TGTGCCAGCTCAACTACAGGGGCAGATACGCAGTATTTT
-	TRBV4-1	TRBD1	TRBJ1-4	CASSQRDRASEKLFF	TGCGCCAGCAGCCAAAGGGACAGGGCAAGTGAAAAACTGTTTTTT
-	TRBV20-1	TRBD1	TRBJ1-1	CSAPGGNTEAFF	TGCAGTGCTCCAGGGGGGAACACTGAAGCTTTCTTT
-	TRBV2	-	TRBJ1-4	CASRAASTNEKLFF	TGTGCCAGCAGAGCAGCCTCAACTAATGAAAAACTGTTTTTT
-	TRBV14	TRBD2	TRBJ2-1	CASSQDLASGGSGEQFF	TGTGCCAGCAGCCAAGATTTAGCTAGCGGGGGCTCAGGTGAGCAGTTCTTC
-	TRBV18	-	TRBJ2-5	CASSPITVQETQYF	TGTGCCAGCTCACCGATAACAGTCCAAGAGACCCAGTACTTC